This TCR beta chain came from a study of spatial heterogeneity in lung cancer. V gave up 4 bases and J gave up 4 bases; unmatched junction bases: 12. This CDR3 has 16 residues. Germline CDR1 and CDR2: SGHAT and FQNNGV. Findings and caveats of the study: One measure, the expanded intratumoral alpha and beta TCR count, tracked tumor mutation counts.

Time point in this sample: sample taken at primary tumor resection. TCRdb re-derived calls from the 5' RACE reads in MiXCR, one entry per CDR3 protein. The data show 3,500 to 4,000 distinct CDR3 sequences, with about 5.3% seen just once and more than 13% held by the top ten. Judged by abundance, this clonotype is large (0.1 to 1%). Its antigen is not known. The gene calls are TRBV11-2 and TRBJ1-2; 7 nucleotides match TRBD1. The TCR comes from a female donor with early-stage non-small cell lung cancer. Sequenced material: lung tumor tissue, taken at surgery. The CDR3 DNA is TGTGCCAGCAGCTCGCCGGGACAGCAAGTTTTCTATGGCTACACCTTC. This gives the protein CASSSPGQQVFYGYTF.